Each of the 28 T cell receptor beta chains below was sequenced from the same sample in a study of identical twins. TCRdb re-called the 5' RACE reads with MiXCR, one entry per CDR3 protein. This sample yields hundreds of thousands of distinct CDR3 sequences, of which 20% to 30% are seen a single time; approximately 2.9% belongs to the top ten. The same sample was also used in a study of T cells expressing NK-cell markers.

The sequencing input was CD4+ T cells sorted from blood. The receptor set was obtained from a young woman in good health.

This clonotype was detected a few times. This rearrangement joins TRBV5-1 to TRBJ2-1; 11 positions agree with TRBD2. With 4 bases clipped from V and 5 bases from J, the junction kept 11 bases outside the gene matches. The germline gives CDR1 SGHRS, CDR2 YFSETQ. This CDR3 has 17 residues. The CDR3 DNA sequence: TGCGCCAGCAGCGCTAGCGGGAGGTCTAGACTCGACAATGAGCAGTTCTTC. Its protein is CASSASGRSRLDNEQFF.

This clonotype has ten or more counts. The chain recombines TRBV5-1 with TRBJ2-7; D not resolved. Germline assignment: CDR1 SGHRS and CDR2 YFSETQ. This CDR3 is built from 12 residues. Trimming removed 2 bases from V and 2 bases from J, with 5 bases in between. As DNA, the CDR3 is TGCGCCAGCAGCTTTGGGACCTACGAGCAGTACTTC. This encodes CASSFGTYEQYF.

The genes are TRBV7-9 and TRBJ1-1; D is ambiguous. Germline CDR1 reads SEHNR; CDR2 reads FQNEAQ (reference sequence). This CDR3 contains 13 residues. Trimming cost V 5 bases and J 6 bases, with 13 bases left between them. CDR3 amino acids: CASSTEAPPEAFF. The CDR3 nucleotides are TGTGCCAGCAGCACTGAGGCCCCCCCTGAAGCTTTCTTT. The variable domain in full, completed from reference TRBV7-9 and TRBJ1-1, reads DTGVSQNPRHKITKRGQNVTFRCDPISEHNRLYWYRQTLGQGPEFLTYFQNEAQLEKSRLLSDRFSAERPKGSFSTLEIQRTEQGDSAMYLCASSTEAPPEAFFGQGTRLTVV.

V gene TRBV7-9 combines with J gene TRBJ1-1, with D maybe TRBD1 (5 bases). The CDR3 has 13 amino acids. Per germline, CDR1 SEHNR and CDR2 FQNEAQ (reference sequence). Trimming left V 4 bases short and J 4 bases short, with 10 bases between. CDR3 protein: CASSSQELTEAFF. The CDR3 DNA follows: TGTGCCAGCAGCTCACAGGAACTCACTGAAGCTTTCTTT.

In its sample, this clonotype was seen many times. This chain joins TRBV29-1 and TRBJ1-2; possible D gene TRBD1, 5 bases. The CDR3 is made up of 11 amino acids. Per germline, CDR1 SQVTM and CDR2 ANQGSEA. The CDR3, as DNA: TGCAACCTAGGGGCGAACTATGGCTACACCTTC. Its protein is CNLGANYGYTF.

Only a few counts were recorded for this clonotype. This chain uses TRBV28 with TRBJ2-7; 7 nucleotides agree with TRBD2. With 8 bases clipped from V and 11 bases from J, the junction kept 6 bases outside the gene matches. Germline CDR1 and CDR2: MDHEN and SYDVKM. The CDR3 extends over 10 amino acids. In DNA, the CDR3 is TGTGCCAGCTCCAGAGCGGGGAAGTACTTC. Amino acids: CASSRAGKYF.

This clonotype appeared a few times. The rearrangement links TRBV10-3 to TRBJ1-1; perhaps TRBD1 as D (5 bases). CDR3 length: 13 amino acids. V lost 10 bases, J lost 0 bases, and 12 bases lay in between. Germline assignment: CDR1 ENHRY and CDR2 SYGVKD. The CDR3 spells CATGDGLNTEAFF. The CDR3 DNA is TGTGCCACCGGGGACGGCTTGAACACTGAAGCTTTCTTT.

The chain combines TRBV11-2 with TRBJ2-7; D is unclear. From germline, CDR1 is SGHAT and CDR2 FQNNGV. The CDR3 runs 16 residues. Trimming took 4 bases from V and 0 from J, leaving 16 bases between them. The DNA of the CDR3 is TGTGCCAGCAGCTCTGTATTTGGGTACAGCTCCTACGAGCAGTACTTC. It is translated as CASSSVFGYSSYEQYF. The full variable domain, with the rest looked up from reference TRBV11-2 and TRBJ2-7, is EAGVAQSPRYKIIEKRQSVAFWCNPISGHATLYWYQQILGQGPKLLIQFQNNGVVDDSQLPKDRFSAERLKGVDSTLKIQPAKLEDSAVYLCASSSVFGYSSYEQYFGPGTRLTVT.

V is TRBV5-6 and J is TRBJ2-7, with D perhaps matching TRBD2 (5 bases). This CDR3 comprises 13 residues. Trimming pared 1 base from V and 6 bases from J, leaving 11 bases between. Germline CDR1 and CDR2: SGHDT and YYEEEE. The CDR3 here is CASSLRMTIEQYF. As DNA, the CDR3 is TGTGCCAGCAGCTTGAGGATGACTATCGAGCAGTACTTC. The complete variable domain, with remaining parts taken from reference TRBV5-6 and TRBJ2-7, reads DAGVTQSPTHLIKTRGQQVTLRCSPKSGHDTVSWYQQALGQGPQFIFQYYEEEERQRGNFPDRFSGHQFPNYSSELNVNALLLGDSALYLCASSLRMTIEQYFGPGTRLTVT.

The chain recombines TRBV7-9 with TRBJ2-3; 9 bases line up with TRBD1. From germline, CDR1 is SEHNR and CDR2 FQNEAQ (reference sequence). The CDR3 is 12 amino acids. The CDR3 sequence is CAVQGARDTQYF. Here the CDR3 DNA reads TGTGCGGTACAGGGGGCAAGAGATACGCAGTATTTT.

This clonotype was observed a handful of times. The chain carries TRBV12-5 and TRBJ2-7, with 7 bases matching TRBD2. V lost 6 bases to trimming and J lost 6 bases; unmatched junction nucleotides: 23. This CDR3 has 18 residues. From germline, CDR1 is LGHNT and CDR2 FRNRAP. In nucleotides, the CDR3 is TGTGCTAGTGGCTTCCGGGACTACGACTGGCGGCGACGATCCGAGCAGTACTTC. This translates into CASGFRDYDWRRRSEQYF. Full variable domain (missing parts from reference TRBV12-5 and TRBJ2-7): DARVTQTPRHKVTEMGQEVTMRCQPILGHNTVFWYRQTMMQGLELLAYFRNRAPLDDSGMPKDRFSAEMPDATLATLKIQPSEPRDSAVYFCASGFRDYDWRRRSEQYFGPGTRLTVT.

This clonotype has only a few counts. The chain links TRBV4-2 to TRBJ2-1; tentative D call: TRBD2 (7 bases). The CDR3 consists of 16 residues. CDR1 is LGHNA and CDR2 is YNFKEQ in the germline V gene. Deletions cut 0 bases from V and 4 bases from J, with 13 bases between. The chain's CDR3 is CASSQDKGGGYNEQFF. Here the CDR3 DNA reads TGTGCCAGCAGCCAAGATAAGGGGGGGGGATACAATGAGCAGTTCTTC.

The rearrangement uses TRBV11-1 and TRBJ1-4, with D uncertain. The CDR3 has 14 amino acids. CDR1 and CDR2 from the germline V gene are SGHAT and FQDESV (reference sequence). V shed 3 bases and J shed 8 bases, with 13 bases lying between them. The CDR3 nucleotides read TGTGCCAGCAGCTTCCAACGGCTCGGGGAAAAACTGTTTTTT. Protein product: CASSFQRLGEKLFF.

The chain is built from TRBV11-2 and TRBJ2-4; 11 bases line up with TRBD2. Per the germline V gene, CDR1 is SGHAT and CDR2 is FQNNGV. The J segment lost 6 bases and the V segment lost 4 bases, leaving 14 bases of the junction unmatched. The CDR3 consists of 18 residues. The CDR3 DNA sequence: TGTGCCAGCAGCTCACTCACACTAGCGGGGGATTCGGGAAACATTCAGTACTTC. It specifies CASSSLTLAGDSGNIQYF.

The chain uses TRBV24-1 and TRBJ2-1; 7 bases map to TRBD2. The CDR3 loop spans 14 amino acids. V trimming: 11 bases; J trimming: 4 bases; junction bases outside the gene matches: 10. Germline assignment: CDR1 KGHDR and CDR2 SFDVKD. CDR3 nucleotides: TGTGCCAGCGGACCGGGAGGTTCATACAATGAGCAGTTCTTC. It specifies CASGPGGSYNEQFF.

V gene TRBV2 combines with J gene TRBJ2-2; D not resolved. The CDR3 is 13 amino acids. V lost 8 bases to trimming and J lost 4 bases, with 11 bases between them. CDR1 SNHLY and CDR2 FYNNEI come from the germline V gene. CDR3 sequence: CASGKRSTGELFF. In DNA, the CDR3 is TGTGCCAGCGGGAAAAGGAGCACCGGGGAGCTGTTTTTT.

This chain connects TRBV6-1 to TRBJ2-7, with 8 bases lining up with TRBD2. The trim removed 5 bases at V and 1 base at J, leaving 7 bases unmatched. Germline loops: CDR1 MNHNS, CDR2 SASEGT. The CDR3 spans 15 residues. The CDR3: CASSTGTSRSYEQYF. CDR3 nucleotides: TGTGCCAGCAGTACCGGGACTAGTCGTTCCTACGAGCAGTACTTC.

The J gene is TRBJ2-2, the V gene TRBV6-5; a weak D match, TRBD1 (6 bases). Germline assignment: CDR1 MNHEY and CDR2 SVGAGI. The CDR3 is made up of 15 amino acids. Trimming removed 2 bases at V and 5 bases at J, with 12 bases between. The CDR3 is CASSYPGHLTGELFF. CDR3 DNA sequence: TGTGCCAGCAGTTACCCGGGACACCTTACCGGGGAGCTGTTTTTT.

The CDR3, as DNA: TGTGCCAGCCGACCGGGGGGGACAGGGATTTACGAGCAGTACTTC. The encoded protein is CASRPGGTGIYEQYF. V usage is TRBV13 and J usage is TRBJ2-7; D is perhaps TRBD1 (9 bases). The CDR3 contains 15 residues. Germline CDR1 reads PRHDT; CDR2 reads FYEKMQ (reference sequence). V lost 8 bases and J 4 bases, leaving 21 bases between the germline ends.

This clonotype showed up just a few times. V is TRBV7-3 and J is TRBJ2-1; no clear D. Germline-derived CDR1 and CDR2 are SGHTA and FQGTGA. This CDR3 contains 12 residues. Trimming removed 0 bases at V and 8 bases at J, with 5 bases between. As DNA, the CDR3 is TGTGCCAGCAGCTTAACCAAGGATGAGCAGTTCTTC. Residues: CASSLTKDEQFF.

The chain carries TRBV6-5 and TRBJ2-2; 7 nucleotides match TRBD1. The CDR3 runs 17 residues. Germline CDR1 reads MNHEY; CDR2 reads SVGAGI. V lost 4 bases to trimming and J lost 2 bases; unmatched junction nucleotides: 10. The CDR3 reads CASSSAGGRINTGELFF. The CDR3 nucleotides are TGTGCCAGCAGTTCCGCAGGGGGACGGATAAACACCGGGGAGCTGTTTTTT.

CDR3 coding DNA: TGTGCCAGCAGCGGGGAGAGGACCGGTGGCGCCAACGTCCTGACTTTC. This gives the protein CASSGERTGGANVLTF. The chain has TRBV9 and TRBJ2-6, with D possibly TRBD2 on 5 matching bases. In germline, CDR1 is SGDLS, CDR2 YYNGEE. The CDR3 is 16 amino acids. The V gene lost 3 bases and the J gene lost 7 bases, with 17 bases spanning the gap.

This clonotype showed up just a few times. The gene calls are TRBV20-1 and TRBJ1-3, with D possibly matching TRBD1 (5 bases). Trimming took 6 bases from V and 0 from J, leaving 12 bases between them. Germline assignment: CDR1 DFQATT and CDR2 SNEGSKA (reference sequence). The CDR3 runs to 14 residues. The CDR3 reads CSARQSSSGNTIYF. The DNA for the CDR3 is TGCAGTGCACGACAGTCGAGCTCTGGAAACACCATATATTTT.

This clonotype was seen ten or more times. One end of the junction does not line up with germline, which may come from a read error. This sequence joins TRBV5-1 and TRBJ2-1; D gene unclear. This CDR3 is 13 amino acids long. In germline, CDR1 is SGHRS, CDR2 YFSETQ. The CDR3 spells CASSLSSYNEQFF. CDR3 nucleotides: TGTGCCAGCAGTTTAAGCTCCTACAATGAGCAGTTCTTC.

This clonotype was seen a few times. CDR3 in amino acids: CASSPLADSYNEQFF. The DNA of the CDR3 is TGCGCCAGCAGCCCGCTAGCGGACTCCTACAATGAGCAGTTCTTC. The V and J genes are TRBV5-1 and TRBJ2-1; 7 bases are a match to TRBD2. The CDR3 covers 15 residues. Per the germline V gene, CDR1 is SGHRS and CDR2 is YFSETQ. Unmatched junction bases numbered 4, after V lost 4 bases and J lost 0 bases.

J is TRBJ2-5 and V is TRBV20-1, with a possible D match to TRBD1 (5 bases). The CDR3 has 12 residues. The V end lost 3 bases, the J end lost 5 bases, and 10 bases lay between the germline ends. Germline CDR1 DFQATT, CDR2 SNEGSKA (reference sequence). The CDR3 sequence: CSASRSGETQYF. The CDR3 DNA follows: TGCAGTGCTAGCCGGTCAGGGGAGACCCAGTACTTC.

The chain links TRBV27 to TRBJ2-2; tentative D call: TRBD2 (5 bases). There are 15 residues in the CDR3. Germline V lookup: CDR1 MNHEY, CDR2 SMNVEV (reference sequence). The V end lost 5 bases, the J end lost 5 bases, and 15 bases lay between the germline ends. The CDR3 sequence: CASSRDLARTGELFF. CDR3 DNA sequence: TGTGCCAGCAGTCGAGACCTAGCAAGAACCGGGGAGCTGTTTTTT.

This clonotype has only a few counts. V and J are TRBV9 and TRBJ1-1; D is uncertain. The length of the CDR3 is 13 residues. Per germline, CDR1 SGDLS and CDR2 YYNGEE. Trimming cost V 6 bases and J 4 bases, with 13 bases left between them. The CDR3 loop is CASKPQRATEAFF. The CDR3 DNA reads TGTGCCAGCAAACCACAAAGAGCCACTGAAGCTTTCTTT.